This TCR beta chain was captured by sequencing in a study of blood T cells in healthy people across ages. A second PCR, run for about 7 to 11 cycles, used a sample-barcoded 5' primer plus a J-beta primer mix. Tagging of each cDNA molecule was performed by a template-switch adaptor with 12 random nucleotides. TCRdb reanalysed the 5' RACE reads using MiXCR and keeps one entry per CDR3 protein. The table lists 870,000 or so distinct CDR3 sequences, about 28% of them singletons. Per sample, a minimum of 7 million PBMCs were isolated. Per individual sample, total RNA of at least 5 micrograms was extracted. On this clonotype: Its antigen remains unknown.

Whole-study findings and limits: Calculation of diversity from one million T cells yielded estimates considered to be underestimates.

This sequence originates from a woman older than 75 in good health. Sequencing was performed on blood.

The CDR3 region is CASSQGHLTKEQFF. CDR3 sequence (DNA): TGTGCCAGCAGCCAAGGGCACTTGACCAAGGAGCAGTTCTTC. The genes are TRBV3-1 and TRBJ2-1; no reliable D call. This CDR3 is 14 amino acids long. Trimming removed 1 base at V and 10 bases at J, with 14 bases between. The germline V gene has CDR1 LGHDT and CDR2 YNNKEL (reference sequence).